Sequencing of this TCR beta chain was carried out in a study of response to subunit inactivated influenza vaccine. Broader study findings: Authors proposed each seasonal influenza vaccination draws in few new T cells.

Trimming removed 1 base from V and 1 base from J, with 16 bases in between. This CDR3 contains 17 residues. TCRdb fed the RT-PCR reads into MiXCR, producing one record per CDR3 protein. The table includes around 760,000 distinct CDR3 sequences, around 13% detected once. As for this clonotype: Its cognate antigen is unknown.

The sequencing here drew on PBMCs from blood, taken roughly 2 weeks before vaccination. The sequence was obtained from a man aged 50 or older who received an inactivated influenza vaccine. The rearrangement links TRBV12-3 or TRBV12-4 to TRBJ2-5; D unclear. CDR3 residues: CASSLDRQAPFQETQYF. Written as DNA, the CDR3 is TGTGCCAGCAGTTTAGATCGCCAAGCCCCCTTCCAAGAGACCCAGTACTTC.